This is a list of T cell receptor beta chains from one sample in a study of early T cells in non-severe SARS-CoV-2 infection. From the 5' RACE reads, TCRdb called clonotypes with MiXCR, one entry per CDR3 protein. This sample carries approximately 110,000 distinct CDR3 sequences, 14% to 15% of them seen once, and the ten largest clones take 21%. The sequenced material came from whole blood. Receptors were obtained from an adult who was a healthcare worker with PCR-confirmed SARS-CoV-2 infection or an uninfected control (not recorded which). CDR3s include the opening cysteine and the closing phenylalanine or tryptophan. Each record gives: clone size, D gene, J gene, V gene, CDR3 protein, CDR3 DNA. A D gene is named only where the DNA matches it firmly. Size is stated for part of the rows, as once, few or many counts, or as a class when the clone is expanded.

>-|-|TRBJ1-5|TRBV6-6
CASSYVDSNQPQHF
TGTGCCAGCAGTTACGTTGACAGCAATCAGCCCCAGCATTTT
>few|-|TRBJ1-1|TRBV10-3
CAISESNTEAFF
TGTGCCATCAGTGAGTCCAACACTGAAGCTTTCTTT
>few|-|TRBJ1-1|TRBV4-1
CASSQDRGSSTEAFF
TGCGCCAGCAGCCAAGATCGGGGGTCTTCTACTGAAGCTTTCTTT
>many|-|TRBJ2-7|TRBV4-2
CASSQTLGESGYGSYEQYF
TGTGCCAGCAGCCAAACCCTCGGTGAGAGCGGCTATGGGTCCTACGAGCAGTACTTC
>-|-|TRBJ2-7|TRBV5-5
CASSLAPPYEQYF
TGTGCCAGCAGCCTAGCTCCTCCCTACGAGCAGTACTTC
>-|TRBD2|TRBJ2-7|TRBV3-1
CASSPFSGGSYEQYF
TGTGCCAGCAGCCCCTTTAGCGGGGGGTCTTACGAGCAGTACTTC
>few|-|TRBJ2-7|TRBV9
CASSVGQTDAQYF
TGTGCCAGCAGCGTAGGTCAGACGGACGCGCAGTACTTC
>few|TRBD2|TRBJ2-3|TRBV10-3
CATRGGDDTQYF
TGTGCCACGCGGGGGGGCGATGATACGCAGTATTTT
>few|-|TRBJ1-1|TRBV10-3
CASGVYTEAFF
TGTGCCTCAGGGGTTTACACTGAAGCTTTCTTT
>few|-|TRBJ2-3|TRBV7-9
CASSLSYPDTQYF
TGTGCCAGCAGCTTATCATACCCAGATACGCAGTATTTT
>-|-|TRBJ1-2|TRBV10-3
CAISESSSYGYTF
TGTGCCATCAGTGAGTCGAGTAGCTATGGCTACACCTTC
>many|-|TRBJ1-2|TRBV5-4
CASSVSGTANYGYTF
TGTGCCAGCAGCGTATCCGGGACGGCGAACTATGGCTACACCTTC
>-|TRBD1|TRBJ2-7|TRBV11-2
CASRMTGVTYEQYF
TGTGCCAGCAGAATGACAGGGGTAACCTACGAGCAGTACTTC
>-|-|TRBJ1-2|TRBV30
CAWRTGPGTGYTF
TGTGCCTGGAGAACGGGGCCAGGGACGGGCTACACCTTC
>-|TRBD1|TRBJ1-4|TRBV11-2
CASSLAGQGTRKLFF
TGTGCCAGCAGCTTAGCGGGACAGGGCACACGAAAACTGTTTTTT
>-|-|TRBJ1-5|TRBV15
CATSRENQPQHF
TGTGCCACCAGCAGAGAAAATCAGCCCCAGCATTTT
>few|-|TRBJ2-2|TRBV7-2
CASSLSGELFF
TGTGCCAGCAGCTTAAGCGGGGAGCTGTTTTTT
>-|-|TRBJ1-1|TRBV9
CASSVEAGATEAFF
TGTGCCAGCAGCGTAGAGGCGGGGGCCACTGAAGCTTTCTTT
>few|-|TRBJ1-1|TRBV7-8
CASSFSQNEAFF
TGTGCCAGCAGCTTTAGCCAGAATGAAGCTTTCTTT
>few|-|TRBJ2-5|TRBV20-1
CSARKVGGETQYF
TGCAGTGCTAGAAAGGTGGGGGGCGAGACCCAGTACTTC
>-|TRBD1|TRBJ1-4|TRBV24-1
CATRGTGPKRNEKLFF
TGTGCCACCAGGGGGACAGGGCCCAAACGGAATGAAAAACTGTTTTTT
>-|-|TRBJ2-7|TRBV30
CAWNRLSSYEQYF
TGTGCCTGGAACAGATTAAGCTCCTACGAGCAGTACTTC
>few|-|TRBJ2-5|TRBV12-5
CATGEEETQYF
TGTGCTACAGGGGAAGAGGAGACCCAGTACTTC
>few|-|TRBJ2-3|TRBV5-1
CASSSGTVSDTQYF
TGCGCCAGCAGCTCCGGGACCGTCTCAGATACGCAGTATTTT
>-|-|TRBJ1-6|TRBV21-1
CASSKLPCPYNSPLHF
TGTGCCAGCAGCAAATTACCGTGTCCCTATAATTCACCCCTCCACTTT
>-|-|TRBJ1-1|TRBV6-2/TRBV6-3
CASTKWGYQAFF
TGTGCCAGCACAAAATGGGGGTATCAAGCTTTCTTT
>few|TRBD2|TRBJ2-3|TRBV20-1
CSAAPGGDTQYF
TGCAGTGCCGCACCGGGAGGAGATACGCAGTATTTT
>few|TRBD2|TRBJ2-1|TRBV3-1
CASSQGPSGGKYNEQFF
TGTGCCAGCAGCCAAGGTCCCAGCGGGGGGAAATACAATGAGCAGTTCTTC
>-|-|TRBJ1-1|TRBV6-1
CASTILNTEAFF
TGTGCCAGCACCATTCTAAACACTGAAGCTTTCTTT
>-|-|TRBJ1-3|TRBV20-1
CSACSESGNTIYF
TGCAGTGCCTGTAGTGAGTCGGGAAACACCATATATTTT
>few|-|TRBJ1-2|TRBV29-1
CSVRDGELF
TGCAGCGTCCGGGACGGGGAGTTATTC
>-|TRBD1|TRBJ1-2|TRBV5-1
CASSLESGGYGYTF
TGCGCCAGCAGCTTGGAATCAGGGGGCTATGGCTACACCTTC
>few|-|TRBJ2-2|TRBV4-1
CASSQDGAGYRNTGELFF
TGCGCCAGCAGCCAAGATGGGGCAGGCTACAGGAACACCGGGGAGCTGTTTTTT
>many|-|TRBJ2-3|TRBV20-1
CSARGSATDTQYF
TGCAGTGCCCGCGGGTCGGCCACAGATACGCAGTATTTT
>-|-|TRBJ1-2|TRBV7-6
CASSLGRGRDYGYTF
TGTGCCAGCAGTCTAGGACGGGGGCGCGACTATGGCTACACCTTC
>-|-|TRBJ2-7|TRBV3-1
CASSQDSTGGVGQYF
TGTGCCAGCAGCCAAGATTCGACAGGCGGTGTTGGGCAGTACTTC
>few|-|TRBJ1-1|TRBV12-3/TRBV12-4
CASSFGFTEAFF
TGTGCCAGCAGTTTCGGGTTTACTGAAGCTTTCTTT
>few|-|TRBJ1-5|TRBV19
CASSLSSSQPQHF
TGTGCCAGTAGTCTGTCCTCAAGTCAGCCCCAGCATTTT
>-|-|TRBJ2-2|TRBV12-3/TRBV12-4
CASTSDGHTGELFF
TGTGCCAGCACCAGCGACGGGCACACCGGGGAGCTGTTTTTT
>-|-|TRBJ1-5|TRBV7-2
CASSLDSGGQPQHF
TGTGCCAGCAGCTTGGATTCGGGAGGACAGCCCCAGCATTTT
>many|-|TRBJ1-2|TRBV4-2
CASSHLSSNYGYTF
TGTGCCAGCAGCCATCTAAGCTCTAACTATGGCTACACCTTC
>-|-|TRBJ2-1|TRBV7-3
CASSLSPDNEQFF
TGTGCCAGCAGCCTCTCCCCGGACAATGAGCAGTTCTTC
>few|TRBD1|TRBJ1-5|TRBV6-8
CASSPARGHRYSNQPQHF
TGTGCCAGCTCTCCCGCAAGGGGGCATCGGTATAGCAATCAGCCCCAGCATTTT
>-|-|TRBJ1-1|TRBV29-1
CSVWDTMNTEAFF
TGCAGCGTTTGGGACACCATGAACACTGAAGCTTTCTTT